The sequence of this TCR beta chain was determined in a study of spatial heterogeneity in lung cancer. Overall study context: A consistent excess of beta-chain over alpha-chain sequences was detected.

The time point denotes: sample taken at primary tumor resection. TCRs were sequenced from unsorted whole RNA of tumor, nontumor lung or PBMC. Samples were obtained from some 70 donors, all untreated early-stage non-small cell lung cancer patients. In this sample, this clonotype turned up many times. TCRdb analysed the 5' RACE reads with MiXCR anew, one entry per CDR3 protein. The sample includes approximately 12,000 distinct CDR3 sequences, approximately 6.2% of them seen just once. The sample in question was normal lung tissue next to the tumor, obtained at surgery. This TCR was sampled from a male donor with early-stage non-small cell lung cancer.

The CDR3 region has the DNA TGTGCCAGCAGTGCCCAATTTGCGGCTAATTCCTACGAGCAGTACTTC. Amino acids: CASSAQFAANSYEQYF. The chain carries TRBV28 and TRBJ2-7; D remains ambiguous. V shed 5 bases and J shed 1 base, with 18 bases lying between them. This CDR3 region has 16 residues. Germline V gene sequence: CDR1 MDHEN, CDR2 SYDVKM.